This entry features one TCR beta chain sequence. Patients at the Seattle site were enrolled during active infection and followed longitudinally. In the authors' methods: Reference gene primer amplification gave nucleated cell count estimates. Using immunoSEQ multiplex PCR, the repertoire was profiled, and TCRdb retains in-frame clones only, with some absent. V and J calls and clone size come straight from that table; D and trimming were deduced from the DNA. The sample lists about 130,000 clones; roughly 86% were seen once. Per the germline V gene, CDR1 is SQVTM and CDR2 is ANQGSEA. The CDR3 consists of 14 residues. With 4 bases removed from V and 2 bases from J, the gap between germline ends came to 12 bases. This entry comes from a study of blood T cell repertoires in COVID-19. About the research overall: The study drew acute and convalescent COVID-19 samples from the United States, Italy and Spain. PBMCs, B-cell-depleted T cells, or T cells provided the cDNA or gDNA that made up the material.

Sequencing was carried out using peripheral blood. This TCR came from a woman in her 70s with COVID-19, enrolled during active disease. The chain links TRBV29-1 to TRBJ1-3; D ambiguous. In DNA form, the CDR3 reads TGCAGCGTTGCTCTAACAGCACCTGGAAACACCATATATTTT. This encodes CSVALTAPGNTIYF.